The source of this TCR beta chain is a study of shared clonotypes between healthy human individuals. The CDR3 has 15 residues. Germline V lookup: CDR1 MNHNS, CDR2 SASEGT. Deletions cut 3 bases from V and 0 bases from J, with 9 bases between. A note on this clone: Its antigen is not known.

Study conclusions and caveats: Clonotypes shared by all four sorted-subset donors had higher generation probabilities than non-shared clonotypes. Sharing across four donors was highest in naive CD4 (around 5%) and lowest in memory CD8 (approximately 0.4%).

Sequenced by immunoSEQ multiplex PCR; TCRdb stores in-frame clones only, minus some. The sample holds about 95,000 clones; about two thirds are singletons and the top ten take around 41%. This receptor was identified in a man aged 25 to 40 in good health. This chain joins TRBV6-1 and TRBJ2-1, with TRBD2 as a possible D gene (6 bases). Sample: memory CD8+ T cells sorted from blood. The subset is: CD45RO+ cells pooled with CCR7-negative TemRA cells. The CDR3 sequence is CASSERDSSYNEQFF. As DNA, the CDR3 is TGTGCCAGCAGTGAGCGGGATAGCTCCTACAATGAGCAGTTCTTC.